The 20 T cell receptor beta chains listed next were all sequenced from one sample in a study of neurological immune-mediated disorders. TCRdb analysed the 5' RACE reads with MiXCR anew, one entry per CDR3 protein. The sample contains tens of thousands of distinct CDR3 sequences, roughly 21% of which appear only once. Described time point: technical triplicate 3. Source material: PBMCs. Every receptor here comes from a man in his sixties with HTLV-1-associated myelopathy (HAM/TSP).

This clonotype was seen repeatedly, ten times or more. The chain carries TRBV20-1 and TRBJ1-5; a possible D gene is TRBD1 (5 bases). The CDR3 is 13 amino acids. Trimming cost V 0 bases and J 2 bases, with 5 bases left between them. Germline assignment: CDR1 DFQATT and CDR2 SNEGSKA (reference sequence). CDR3 residues: CSARDRGNQPQHF. Written as DNA, the CDR3 is TGCAGTGCTAGAGACAGGGGCAATCAGCCCCAGCATTTT.

The chain couples TRBV15 to TRBJ2-1, with TRBD1 identical over 7 bases. The CDR3 totals 13 residues. CDR1 and CDR2 (germline): LNHNV, YYDKDF (reference sequence). The V segment lost 8 bases and the J segment 8 bases; nucleotides outside the gene matches: 9. The CDR3 DNA reads TGTGCCACCGCACAGGGGAGTGTCGATGAGCAGTTCTTC. Protein product: CATAQGSVDEQFF.

This clonotype showed up many times. The chain has TRBV29-1 and TRBJ1-3, with 9 bases lining up with TRBD1. CDR1 SQVTM and CDR2 ANQGSEA come from the germline V gene. The CDR3 loop spans 15 amino acids. V gave up 3 bases and J gave up 1 base; unmatched junction bases: 4. DNA for the CDR3: TGCAGCGTTGATGGAGGACAGGGGTCTGGAAACACCATATATTTT. Amino acid sequence: CSVDGGQGSGNTIYF. Variable domain in full (rest from reference TRBV29-1 and TRBJ1-3): SAVISQKPSRDICQRGTSLTIQCQVDSQVTMMFWYRQQPGQSLTLIATANQGSEATYESGFVIDKFPISRPNLTFSTLTVSNMSPEDSSIYLCSVDGGQGSGNTIYFGEGSWLTVV.

This clonotype appeared once. The chain couples TRBV6-6 to TRBJ2-5; D possibly corresponds to TRBD1 (5 bases). Germline CDR1 is MNHNY and CDR2 is SVGAGI (reference sequence). The CDR3 is 15 residues long. V was shortened by 2 bases and J by 5 bases, with 15 bases between the two germline ends. This CDR3 reads CASSYPQARKETQYF. DNA of the CDR3: TGTGCCAGCAGTTACCCACAGGCTCGAAAGGAGACCCAGTACTTC.

Worth noting for this clonotype: One junction end does not reproduce the germline sequence, and a read error may be involved. The genes are TRBV5-1 and TRBJ2-3; D not resolved. Germline V gene lookup returns CDR1 SGHRS and CDR2 YFSETQ. This CDR3 has 12 residues. The CDR3 protein is CDSSLDGDTQYF. CDR3 DNA sequence: TGCGACAGCAGCTTGGATGGAGATACGCAGTATTTT.

This clonotype was recorded a few times. The chain couples TRBV11-2 to TRBJ2-5; either TRBD1 or TRBD2 may supply D (5 bases each). Germline loops: CDR1 SGHAT, CDR2 FQNNGV. The CDR3 sequence is 15 residues long. V was pared by 5 bases and J by 5 bases, with 18 bases between. The CDR3 loop is CASSPGTLGTETQYF. The CDR3 bases are TGTGCCAGCAGCCCCGGGACCCTGGGGACGGAGACCCAGTACTTC.

This clonotype was picked up many times. The rearrangement uses TRBV28 and TRBJ1-3, with D possibly TRBD1 on 6 matching bases. Per the germline V gene, CDR1 is MDHEN and CDR2 is SYDVKM. The CDR3 has 14 amino acids. With 5 bases removed from V and 4 bases from J, the gap between germline ends came to 12 bases. The CDR3 sequence is CASSPGVRGNTIYF. CDR3 nucleotide sequence: TGTGCCAGCAGTCCAGGGGTGCGCGGAAACACCATATATTTT.

In its sample, this clonotype was seen many times. The CDR3 loop reads CSARGPPGDEQYF. CDR3 bases: TGCAGTGCTAGGGGACCTCCGGGTGACGAGCAGTACTTC. The chain links TRBV20-1 to TRBJ2-7, with D tentatively TRBD1 or TRBD2 (5 bases each). Trimming removed 3 bases at V and 5 bases at J, with 14 bases between. The germline V gene has CDR1 DFQATT and CDR2 SNEGSKA (reference sequence). This CDR3 has 13 residues.

This clonotype was seen repeatedly, ten times or more. The chain's CDR3 is CASSQPGTGKEAFF. CDR3 nucleotides: TGCGCCAGCAGCCAGCCTGGGACAGGGAAAGAAGCTTTCTTT. The rearrangement joins TRBV4-1 to TRBJ1-1; 9 bases are shared with TRBD1. Germline values: CDR1 MGHRA, CDR2 YSYEKL. The CDR3 is 14 residues long. Trimming at V came to 3 bases and at J to 8 bases, leaving 7 bases not matched to a gene.

This clonotype appeared many times. This chain links TRBV5-5 with TRBJ2-3; the match to TRBD1 covers 10 bases. Germline loops: CDR1 SGHKS, CDR2 YYEKEE (reference sequence). With 0 bases clipped from V and 1 base from J, the junction kept 2 bases outside the gene matches. The CDR3 runs 16 residues. The CDR3 DNA follows: TGTGCCAGCAGCTTGGGTGGGACAGGGGGCACAGATACGCAGTATTTT. Residues: CASSLGGTGGTDTQYF.

This clonotype came up a few times. The V and J genes are TRBV12-3 or TRBV12-4 and TRBJ2-1, with D possibly matching TRBD1 (5 bases). The CDR3 length is 14 residues. V gave up 3 bases and J gave up 9 bases, with 15 bases separating them. The CDR3 here is CASSLALGLVEQFF. CDR3 DNA sequence: TGTGCCAGCAGTTTGGCTTTGGGGCTCGTTGAGCAGTTCTTC.

There are a few counts of this clonotype. DNA of the CDR3: TGCGCCAGCAGCTCATTACTGTTACAAGAAGCTTTCTTT. Protein product: CASSSLLLQEAFF. The chain links TRBV5-1 to TRBJ1-1; D ambiguous. Germline lookup yields CDR1 SGHRS and CDR2 YFSETQ. The V gene lost 3 bases and the J gene lost 8 bases, with 14 bases spanning the gap. This CDR3 has 13 amino acids.

There are many counts of this clonotype. CDR3 sequence (DNA): TGTGCCAGCACCCGGTTCGGAGATACGCAGTATTTT. Its protein product is CASTRFGDTQYF. This rearrangement joins TRBV6-6 to TRBJ2-3; D is uncertain. CDR1 is MNHNY and CDR2 is SVGAGI in the germline V gene (reference sequence). The CDR3 totals 12 residues. The V end lost 7 bases, the J end lost 5 bases, and 10 bases lay between the germline ends.

This clonotype occurred many times. The rearrangement links TRBV2 to TRBJ2-1; 8 bases agree with TRBD2. Germline V gives CDR1 SNHLY, CDR2 FYNNEI. CDR3 length equals 14 residues. The V and J ends lost 0 bases and 9 bases, in that order; junction bases with no gene match: 4. CDR3: CASSEAGTRIEQFF. In DNA form, the CDR3 reads TGTGCCAGCAGTGAAGCCGGGACTAGAATTGAGCAGTTCTTC.

This clonotype was recorded at least ten times. The J gene is TRBJ2-1, the V gene TRBV9; 8 positions match TRBD2. The CDR3 extends over 16 amino acids. Germline V CDR1 and CDR2: SGDLS, YYNGEE. V shed 2 bases, J shed 0 bases, and the junction held 4 bases outside the gene matches. CDR3 DNA: TGTGCCAGCAGCGTCACTAGCGGAACCTCCTACAATGAGCAGTTCTTC. Translation gives CASSVTSGTSYNEQFF.

This clonotype was detected ten times or more. This chain links TRBV6-1 with TRBJ1-2; D ambiguous. Germline-derived CDR1 and CDR2 are MNHNS and SASEGT. V lost 7 bases and J lost 4, with 13 bases in between. The CDR3 is 13 amino acids. DNA for the CDR3: TGTGCCAGCATGAAAGGCGGACTCTATGGCTACACCTTC. It specifies CASMKGGLYGYTF.

V is TRBV2 and J is TRBJ2-7; 8 bases are shared with TRBD2. The germline V gene has CDR1 SNHLY and CDR2 FYNNEI. The ends lost 8 bases at V and 7 bases at J; junction bases unmatched: 13. This CDR3 is built from 14 residues. The CDR3 loop reads CASRLSREGGEQYF. Written as DNA, the CDR3 is TGTGCCAGCCGTTTATCTCGGGAGGGCGGTGAGCAGTACTTC. Combining the CDR3 with reference TRBV2 and TRBJ2-7 gives the whole variable domain EPEVTQTPSHQVTQMGQEVILRCVPISNHLYFYWYRQILGQKVEFLVSFYNNEISEKSEIFDDQFSVERPDGSNFTLKIRSTKLEDSAMYFCASRLSREGGEQYFGPGTRLTVT.

The sample holds many counts of this clonotype. This chain uses TRBV27 with TRBJ2-2; D is possibly TRBD2 (6 bases). V was clipped by 3 bases and J by 4 bases, with 12 bases between them. The CDR3 spans 15 residues. Looked up from germline, CDR1 is MNHEY and CDR2 is SMNVEV (reference sequence). CDR3 protein: CASSLEGDITGELFF. CDR3 sequence (DNA): TGTGCCAGCAGTTTGGAGGGAGACATCACCGGGGAGCTGTTTTTT.

This clonotype was seen many times. The rearrangement uses TRBV18 and TRBJ2-5; the D gene is possibly TRBD1 (5 bases). Looked up from germline, CDR1 is KGHSH and CDR2 is LQKENI. The germline V and J ends were trimmed by 3 bases and 3 bases, with 14 bases remaining between them. The CDR3 length is 15 residues. CDR3: CASSPQDRQKETQYF. The CDR3 bases are TGTGCCAGCTCACCCCAAGACAGACAAAAAGAGACCCAGTACTTC.

Concerning this clonotype: The junction departs from the called germline gene at one end, perhaps through a read error. This chain joins TRBV7-2 and TRBJ1-5; no definite D call. Looked up from germline, CDR1 is SGHTA and CDR2 is FQGNSA. The CDR3 is made up of 14 amino acids. CDR3 loop: CASSPRTVDKPQHF. CDR3 nucleotides: TGTGCCAGCAGCCCTCGGACGGTTGATAAGCCCCAGCACTTT.